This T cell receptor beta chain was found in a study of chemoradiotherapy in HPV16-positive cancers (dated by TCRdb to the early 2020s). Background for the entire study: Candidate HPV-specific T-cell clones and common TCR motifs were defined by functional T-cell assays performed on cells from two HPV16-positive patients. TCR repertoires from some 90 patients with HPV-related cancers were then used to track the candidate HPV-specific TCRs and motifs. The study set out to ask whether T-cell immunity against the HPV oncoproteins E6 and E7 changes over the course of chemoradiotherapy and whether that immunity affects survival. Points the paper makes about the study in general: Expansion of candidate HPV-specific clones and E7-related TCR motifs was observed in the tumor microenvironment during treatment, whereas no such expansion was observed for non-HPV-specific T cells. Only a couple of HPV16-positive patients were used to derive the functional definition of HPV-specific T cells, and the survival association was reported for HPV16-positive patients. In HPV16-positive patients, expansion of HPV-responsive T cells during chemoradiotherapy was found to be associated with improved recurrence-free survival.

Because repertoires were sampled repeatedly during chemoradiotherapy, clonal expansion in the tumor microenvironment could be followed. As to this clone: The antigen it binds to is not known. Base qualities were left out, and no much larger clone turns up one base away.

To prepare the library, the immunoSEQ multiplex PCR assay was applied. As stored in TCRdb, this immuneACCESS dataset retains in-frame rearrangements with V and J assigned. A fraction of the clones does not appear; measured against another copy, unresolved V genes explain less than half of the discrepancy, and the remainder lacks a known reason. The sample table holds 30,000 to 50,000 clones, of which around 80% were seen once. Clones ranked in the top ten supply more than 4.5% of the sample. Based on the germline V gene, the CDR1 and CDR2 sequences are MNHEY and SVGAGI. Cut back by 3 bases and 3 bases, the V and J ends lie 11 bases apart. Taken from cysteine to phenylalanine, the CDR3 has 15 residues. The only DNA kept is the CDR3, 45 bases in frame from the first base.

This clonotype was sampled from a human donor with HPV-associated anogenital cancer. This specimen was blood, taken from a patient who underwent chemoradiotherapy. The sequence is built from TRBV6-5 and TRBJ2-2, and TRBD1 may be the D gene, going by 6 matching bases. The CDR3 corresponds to CASSYPPGDTGELFF. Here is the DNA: TGTGCCAGCAGTTATCCCCCAGGGGACACCGGGGAGCTGTTTTTT.